This T cell receptor beta chain was captured by sequencing in a study of cytomegalovirus exposure and HLA in healthy donors. Study-level information: Across a few hundred genotyped donors, about 86% landed in the Caucasian-associated ancestry cluster. Study results and limitations: Versus the roughly 670-donor mean, an Asian-associated ancestry cluster reportedly showed fewer N-insertions in a later analysis.

In the PCR, 60 Vbeta and 13 Jbeta primers were used. The data were produced by immunoSEQ multiplex PCR, yet TCRdb's version contains in-frame clones alone and is incomplete. Among a few hundred thousand clones listed, under 80% were seen once. This clone has only a few counts. The antigen is undetermined. Sequenced: PBMCs. The sequence derives from a female donor in good health and CMV-seronegative.

The CDR3 coding sequence is TGTGCCAGCAGAGAGATAGCCACAGATACGCAGTATTTT. Amino acids: CASREIATDTQYF. The chain combines TRBV28 with TRBJ2-3; D uncertain. Trimming stripped 6 bases from V and 2 bases from J, with 9 bases between. This CDR3 contains 13 residues. The germline gives CDR1 MDHEN, CDR2 SYDVKM.